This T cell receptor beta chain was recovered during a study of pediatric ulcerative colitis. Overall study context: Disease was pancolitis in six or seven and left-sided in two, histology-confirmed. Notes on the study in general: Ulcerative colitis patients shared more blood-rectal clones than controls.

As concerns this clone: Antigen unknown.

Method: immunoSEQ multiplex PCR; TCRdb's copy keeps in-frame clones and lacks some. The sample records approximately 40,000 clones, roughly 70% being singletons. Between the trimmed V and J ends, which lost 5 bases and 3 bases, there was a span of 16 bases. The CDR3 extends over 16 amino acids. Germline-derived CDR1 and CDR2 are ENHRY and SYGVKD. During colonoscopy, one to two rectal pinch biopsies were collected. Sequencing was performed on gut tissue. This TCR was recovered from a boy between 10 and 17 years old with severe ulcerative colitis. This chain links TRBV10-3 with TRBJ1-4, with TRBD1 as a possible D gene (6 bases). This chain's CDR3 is CAISRGGESSNEKLFF. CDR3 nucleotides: TGTGCCATCAGTAGAGGGGGGGAGTCATCTAATGAAAAACTGTTTTTT.